A selection of T cell receptor beta chains follows, all from one sample in a study of early T cells in non-severe SARS-CoV-2 infection. TCRdb passed the 5' RACE reads through MiXCR, listing each CDR3 protein once. The table has some 98,000 distinct CDR3 sequences, 8% to 13% seen once. Input material: whole blood. The receptors originated from an adult who was a healthcare worker with PCR-confirmed SARS-CoV-2 infection or an uninfected control (not recorded which). Both conserved end residues are part of each CDR3. D genes are given only for firm matches. Size tells how often a clone was seen (once, few, many) or the class of an expanded clone, and some rows leave it out.

cdr3_aa,cdr3_nt,j_call,d_call,clone_size,v_call
CASSFRESGQPQHF,TGTGCCAGCAGTTTTCGTGAGTCCGGGCAGCCCCAGCATTTT,TRBJ1-5,-,many,TRBV28
CAITKTGGKGEAFF,TGTGCCATCACTAAGACAGGGGGCAAGGGTGAAGCTTTCTTT,TRBJ1-1,TRBD1,many,TRBV10-3
CASSFRLAGEVSYEQYF,TGTGCCAGCAGTTTTCGCCTAGCGGGAGAAGTCTCCTACGAGCAGTACTTC,TRBJ2-7,TRBD2,few,TRBV28
CASSLGGGQEQYF,TGCGCCAGCAGCTTAGGGGGAGGGCAGGAGCAGTACTTC,TRBJ2-7,-,-,TRBV5-1
CASSAAGQGRRNTEAFF,TGCGCCAGCAGCGCGGCGGGACAGGGTAGGAGGAACACTGAAGCTTTCTTT,TRBJ1-1,TRBD1,few,TRBV5-1
CASSFIGGSRDGYTF,TGTGCCAGCAGCTTTATCGGGGGCTCTCGCGATGGCTACACCTTC,TRBJ1-2,-,few,TRBV7-9
CASRILRTGPLGYGYTF,TGTGCCAGCAGGATCTTACGGACAGGTCCTCTGGGGTATGGCTACACCTTC,TRBJ1-2,TRBD1,many,TRBV6-5
CASSLTTPSGELFF,TGTGCCAGCAGCTTGACGACACCTTCTGGGGAGCTGTTTTTT,TRBJ2-2,-,-,TRBV5-5
CASSTSPGIQYF,TGTGCCAGCAGTACCTCTCCCGGCATTCAGTACTTC,TRBJ2-4,-,few,TRBV27
CATSPWPPNEQFF,TGTGCCACCAGCCCTTGGCCCCCCAATGAGCAGTTCTTC,TRBJ2-1,-,-,TRBV15
CASAPGPRAEQYF,TGTGCCAGCGCACCGGGACCGCGAGCCGAGCAGTATTTC,TRBJ2-7,-,-,TRBV4-2
CASSPLRARNSPLHF,TGTGCCAGCAGCCCTCTCAGGGCCCGGAATTCACCCCTCCACTTT,TRBJ1-6,-,-,TRBV2
CASSYGTAYGYTF,TGTGCCAGCAGCTATGGGACGGCCTATGGCTACACCTTC,TRBJ1-2,-,-,TRBV7-9
CASRSQRETTDTQYF,TGTGCCAGCAGAAGCCAGCGGGAAACCACAGATACGCAGTATTTT,TRBJ2-3,TRBD2,many,TRBV28
CASRILSGGSSYEQYF,TGTGCCAGCAGGATACTAAGCGGGGGCAGCTCCTACGAGCAGTACTTC,TRBJ2-7,TRBD2,few,TRBV27
CASSPAALARNEQFF,TGTGCCAGCTCACCCGCGGCCCTAGCAAGGAATGAGCAGTTCTTC,TRBJ2-1,-,-,TRBV18
CASSSGTTGYEQYF,TGTGCCAGCAGCTCCGGGACGACTGGCTACGAGCAGTACTTC,TRBJ2-7,-,-,TRBV9
CASSRGERDQPQHF,TGCGCCAGCAGCCGAGGGGAGCGCGATCAGCCCCAGCATTTT,TRBJ1-5,-,-,TRBV5-1
CSARDQGGENTEAFF,TGCAGTGCTAGAGATCAAGGAGGGGAGAACACTGAAGCTTTCTTT,TRBJ1-1,-,few,TRBV20-1
CASSGGQDYGYTF,TGTGCCAGCAGCGGGGGACAGGACTATGGCTACACCTTC,TRBJ1-2,TRBD1,many,TRBV2
CASSAGVYGNQPQHF,TGCGCCAGCAGCGCGGGGGTATACGGCAATCAGCCCCAGCATTTT,TRBJ1-5,-,-,TRBV5-1
CASSPSGIGTQYF,TGTGCCAGCAGTCCTAGCGGGATTGGGACCCAGTACTTC,TRBJ2-5,TRBD2,few,TRBV5-5
CSVEDRLPGGYTF,TGCAGCGTTGAAGATAGATTGCCTGGGGGCTACACCTTC,TRBJ1-2,-,many,TRBV29-1
CASSPRQTGELFF,TGTGCCAGCAGCCCCCGGCAGACCGGGGAGCTGTTTTTT,TRBJ2-2,-,-,TRBV5-6
CAWSRRLLYNEQFF,TGTGCCTGGAGTAGGAGACTCCTTTACAATGAGCAGTTCTTC,TRBJ2-1,-,-,TRBV30
CASSQGLTSGGDDTQYF,TGTGCCAGCAGCCAAGGTTTGACTAGCGGGGGGGATGATACGCAGTATTTT,TRBJ2-3,TRBD2,many,TRBV3-1
CASGGATSRADTQYF,TGTGCCAGCGGGGGGGCCACAAGTAGGGCAGATACGCAGTATTTT,TRBJ2-3,-,few,TRBV6-5
CSAGTSAKNEQFF,TGCAGTGCTGGGACTAGCGCGAAGAATGAGCAGTTCTTC,TRBJ2-1,TRBD2,many,TRBV20-1
CASSLTQVENTEAFF,TGTGCCAGCTCACTAACACAGGTCGAGAACACTGAAGCTTTCTTT,TRBJ1-1,-,many,TRBV18
CASSHKDRGYEQYF,TGTGCCAGCAGCCACAAGGACAGGGGCTACGAGCAGTACTTC,TRBJ2-7,TRBD1,-,TRBV13
CASSYSRQAGTSPLHF,TGTGCCAGCAGTTACTCCCGGCAGGCCGGAACTTCACCCCTCCACTTT,TRBJ1-6,-,many,TRBV6-2/TRBV6-3
CSAGDLRDTQYF,TGCAGTGCTGGGGATCTCCGGGATACGCAGTATTTT,TRBJ2-3,-,-,TRBV20-1
CASSQEGRGPYEQYF,TGCGCCAGCAGCCAAGAAGGTAGAGGTCCCTACGAGCAGTACTTC,TRBJ2-7,-,-,TRBV4-1
CAISESTTAVGYF,TGTGCCATCAGTGAGTCCACTACGGCCGTCGGATACTTC,TRBJ2-4,-,few,TRBV10-3
CASSQVGTGGTYEQYF,TGCGCCAGCAGCCAAGTCGGGACAGGGGGCACCTACGAGCAGTACTTC,TRBJ2-7,TRBD1,many,TRBV4-1
CASSMGQATTYEQYF,TGTGCCAGTAGTATGGGTCAGGCCACGACCTACGAGCAGTACTTC,TRBJ2-7,-,-,TRBV19
CASSPWTSGYNEQFF,TGTGCCAGCAGCCCCTGGACTAGCGGTTACAATGAGCAGTTCTTC,TRBJ2-1,TRBD2,many,TRBV3-1